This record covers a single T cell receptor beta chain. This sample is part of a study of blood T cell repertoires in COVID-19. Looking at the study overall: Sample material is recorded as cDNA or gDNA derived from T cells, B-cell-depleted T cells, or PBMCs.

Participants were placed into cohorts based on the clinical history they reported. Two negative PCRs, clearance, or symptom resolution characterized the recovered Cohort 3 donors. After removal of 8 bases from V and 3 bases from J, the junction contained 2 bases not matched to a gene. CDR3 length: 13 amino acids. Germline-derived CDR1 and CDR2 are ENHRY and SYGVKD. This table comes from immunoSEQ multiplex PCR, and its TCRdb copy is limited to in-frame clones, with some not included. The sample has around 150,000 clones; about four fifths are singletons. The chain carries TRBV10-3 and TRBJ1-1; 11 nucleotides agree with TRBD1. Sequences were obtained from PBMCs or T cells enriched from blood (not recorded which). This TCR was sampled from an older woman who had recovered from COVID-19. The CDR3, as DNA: TGTGCCATCGGGGGACAGGGGGACACTGAAGCTTTCTTT. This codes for CAIGGQGDTEAFF.